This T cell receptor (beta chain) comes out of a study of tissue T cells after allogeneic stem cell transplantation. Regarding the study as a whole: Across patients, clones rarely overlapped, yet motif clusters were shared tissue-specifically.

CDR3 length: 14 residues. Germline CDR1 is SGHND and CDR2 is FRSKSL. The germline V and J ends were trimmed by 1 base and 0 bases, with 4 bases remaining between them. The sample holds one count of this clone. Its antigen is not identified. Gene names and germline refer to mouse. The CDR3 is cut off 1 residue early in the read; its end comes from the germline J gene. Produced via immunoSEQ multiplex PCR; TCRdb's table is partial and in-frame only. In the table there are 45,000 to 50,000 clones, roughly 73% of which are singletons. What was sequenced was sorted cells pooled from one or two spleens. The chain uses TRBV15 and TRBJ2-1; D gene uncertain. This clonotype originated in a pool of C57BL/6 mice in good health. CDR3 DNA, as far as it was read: TGTGCCAGCAGTTTAGGCAGTAACTATGCTGAGCAGTTC. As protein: CASSLGSNYAEQF. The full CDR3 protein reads CASSLGSNYAEQFF.